These 19 T cell receptor beta chains share one sample of origin, sequenced in a study of shared clonotypes between healthy human individuals. Clones were read by immunoSEQ multiplex PCR, and TCRdb kept only the in-frame ones, dropping some. The data show roughly 590,000 clones, around 95% seen once. The naive CD8 population came from CD45RO-negative cells selected for CCR7, without terminally differentiated effector memory CD45RA+ cells. The sequencing input was naive CD8+ T cells sorted from blood. The receptor set was obtained from a woman under 40 in good health.

This chain connects TRBV19 to TRBJ1-1, with D perhaps matching TRBD1 (6 bases). The CDR3 has 15 residues. V lost 1 base, J lost 3 bases, and 12 bases lay in between. The germline V gene has CDR1 LNHDA and CDR2 SQIVND (reference sequence). CDR3 nucleotides: TGTGCCAGTAGTATAGCCGGGACATTCTACACTGAAGCTTTCTTT. Its translation is CASSIAGTFYTEAFF.

In its sample, this clone was seen once. J is TRBJ2-7 and V is TRBV11-2; 12 positions match TRBD2. This CDR3 comprises 15 residues. Trimming at V came to 4 bases and at J to 1 base, leaving 2 bases not matched to a gene. The germline CDR1 and CDR2 sequences are SGHAT and FQNNGV. In DNA, the CDR3 is TGTGCCAGCAGCTCTACTAGCGGGAGGTCCTACGAGCAGTACTTC. Translated: CASSSTSGRSYEQYF.

The chain combines TRBV29-1 with TRBJ1-2; no reliable D call. Trimming stripped 5 bases from V and 8 bases from J, with 15 bases between. Germline loops: CDR1 SQVTM, CDR2 ANQGSEA. The CDR3 extends over 12 amino acids. The CDR3 region has the DNA TGCAGCGTTTTCGGCACCACGGGGGGCTACACCTTC. Its protein is CSVFGTTGGYTF. Full variable domain (rest looked up from reference TRBV29-1 and TRBJ1-2): SAVISQKPSRDICQRGTSLTIQCQVDSQVTMMFWYRQQPGQSLTLIATANQGSEATYESGFVIDKFPISRPNLTFSTLTVSNMSPEDSSIYLCSVFGTTGGYTFGSGTRLTVV.

For this clone: The identical CDR3 is also encoded by other nucleotide sequences in the sample. The V call is TRBV2, the J call TRBJ1-5; D gene ambiguous. Germline CDR1 and CDR2: SNHLY and FYNNEI. The V gene lost 4 bases and the J gene lost 1 base, with 2 bases spanning the gap. This CDR3 is built from 12 residues. CDR3 bases: TGTGCCAGCAGTGTAAGCAATCAGCCCCAGCATTTT. This translates into CASSVSNQPQHF.

As to this clone: Other DNA sequences within the sample encode an identical CDR3. This rearrangement joins TRBV27 to TRBJ2-6; unclear D gene. The CDR3 has 13 amino acids. Trimming took 6 bases from V and 2 from J, leaving 5 bases between them. Per the germline V gene, CDR1 is MNHEY and CDR2 is SMNVEV (reference sequence). The DNA of the CDR3 is TGTGCCAGCAGCCCGGCTGGGGCCAACGTCCTGACTTTC. Protein product: CASSPAGANVLTF.

The chain couples TRBV5-1 to TRBJ2-1; possible D gene TRBD2, 6 bases. Trimming cost V 5 bases and J 10 bases, with 19 bases left between them. The CDR3 contains 14 residues. Germline V gene sequence: CDR1 SGHRS, CDR2 YFSETQ. The CDR3 sequence is CASRLRRGPLEQFF. CDR3 DNA: TGCGCCAGCAGATTGAGGCGGGGACCACTCGAGCAGTTCTTC.

J is TRBJ2-1 and V is TRBV6-6; unclear D gene. Trimming pared 7 bases from V and 1 base from J, leaving 8 bases between. The germline gives CDR1 MNHNY, CDR2 SVGAGI (reference sequence). This CDR3 has 13 amino acids. The CDR3 bases are TGTGCCAGCATTGGCGGATCCTACAATGAGCAGTTCTTC. This translates into CASIGGSYNEQFF.

This chain connects TRBV11-1 to TRBJ1-1, with D hard to call. The CDR3 has 15 amino acids. V lost 2 bases and J 1 base, leaving 11 bases between the germline ends. CDR1 is SGHAT, CDR2 FQDESV, per germline (reference sequence). CDR3: CASSLSRTPNTEAFF. The CDR3 region has the DNA TGTGCCAGCAGCTTATCACGTACACCGAACACTGAAGCTTTCTTT.

This rearrangement joins TRBV6-5 to TRBJ2-1; maybe TRBD2 (7 bases). Trimming stripped 11 bases from V and 9 bases from J, with 14 bases between. The germline V gene has CDR1 MNHEY and CDR2 SVGAGI. This CDR3 has 11 amino acids. CDR3 DNA: TGTGCCGCTAACCGGGGGGCTGAGCAGTTCTTC. It specifies CAANRGAEQFF.

V is TRBV6-5 and J is TRBJ2-2; no reliable D call. Trimming stripped 2 bases from V and 9 bases from J, with 4 bases between. Germline CDR1 is MNHEY and CDR2 is SVGAGI. The CDR3 sequence is 11 residues long. CDR3 DNA sequence: TGTGCCAGCAGTTACGGCCGGGAGCTGTTTTTT. Protein: CASSYGRELFF.

The chain recombines TRBV27 with TRBJ2-7, with D perhaps TRBD1 (5 bases). The V gene lost 4 bases and the J gene lost 0 bases, with 10 bases spanning the gap. The germline V gene has CDR1 MNHEY and CDR2 SMNVEV (reference sequence). The CDR3 totals 14 residues. The CDR3 nucleotides are TGTGCCAGCAGTTCTATCGACAGCTCCTACGAGCAGTACTTC. Protein: CASSSIDSSYEQYF.

The chain is built from TRBV27 and TRBJ1-5; 8 bases are a match to TRBD1. Looked up from germline, CDR1 is MNHEY and CDR2 is SMNVEV (reference sequence). The CDR3 loop spans 14 amino acids. Trimming removed 8 bases from V and 6 bases from J; junction bases left unmatched: 9. As DNA, the CDR3 is TGTGCCAGCGTGATGTACACAGGGGGTCAGCCCCAGCATTTT. Its translation: CASVMYTGGQPQHF.

The chain carries TRBV13 and TRBJ1-5; no clear D gene. Trimming removed 2 bases from V and 7 bases from J, with 6 bases in between. CDR3 length equals 12 residues. Germline CDR1 reads PRHDT; CDR2 reads FYEKMQ (reference sequence). In nucleotides, the CDR3 is TGTGCCAGCAGCTTACTTGGCCAGCCCCAGCATTTT. This codes for CASSLLGQPQHF.

In this sample, this clone turned up once. The chain joins TRBV10-3 to TRBJ2-7; 14 bases line up with TRBD2. V lost 0 bases, J lost 3 bases, and 10 bases stayed unmatched. This CDR3 spans 19 amino acids. Germline loops: CDR1 ENHRY, CDR2 SYGVKD. In DNA form, the CDR3 reads TGTGCCATCAGTGAGTCTAGACTAGCGGGAGGGCCTTTAGGCTACGAGCAGTACTTC. Translated, it gives CAISESRLAGGPLGYEQYF.

Here the CDR3 DNA reads TGCAGCGTTGGGGGACTAGCGGGAACCTACGAGCAGTACTTC. It codes for CSVGGLAGTYEQYF. This sequence joins TRBV29-1 and TRBJ2-7, with 13 nucleotides matching TRBD2. The CDR3 extends over 14 amino acids. CDR1 is SQVTM, CDR2 ANQGSEA, per germline. J gave up 2 bases and V 4 bases, and 2 bases lay outside the gene matches.

The chain employs TRBV7-9 and TRBJ2-3; D is perhaps TRBD1 (5 bases). V lost 5 bases and J lost 0, with 15 bases in between. This CDR3 is built from 16 residues. From germline, CDR1 is SEHNR and CDR2 FQNEAQ (reference sequence). The CDR3 here is CASSLFRQSSTDTQYF. The CDR3 DNA reads TGTGCCAGCAGCCTCTTCAGACAGTCTAGCACAGATACGCAGTATTTT.

This sequence joins TRBV6-5 and TRBJ2-5; 13 bases map to TRBD2. Germline CDR1 and CDR2: MNHEY and SVGAGI. With 6 bases clipped from V and 11 bases from J, the junction kept 12 bases outside the gene matches. The length of the CDR3 is 15 residues. The CDR3 DNA follows: TGTGCCAGCAGACCAACCGGGACTAGCGGGGTGGAGCAGTACTTC. Protein: CASRPTGTSGVEQYF.

The gene calls are TRBV27 and TRBJ2-7; 12 nucleotides line up with TRBD1. Germline V gives CDR1 MNHEY, CDR2 SMNVEV (reference sequence). Trimming at V came to 6 bases and at J to 5 bases, leaving 2 bases not matched to a gene. This CDR3 contains 13 residues. CDR3 residues: CASSGTGGHEQYF. The CDR3 nucleotides are TGTGCCAGCAGCGGGACAGGGGGCCACGAGCAGTACTTC.

The rearrangement joins TRBV27 to TRBJ2-7; perhaps D is TRBD1 or TRBD2 (6 bases each). Germline CDR1 and CDR2: MNHEY and SMNVEV (reference sequence). Trimming left V 7 bases short and J 6 bases short, with 16 bases between. The CDR3 has 13 residues. Written as DNA, the CDR3 is TGTGCCAGCAACTCTCGAGGGGGGCGCGAGCAGTACTTC. The encoded protein is CASNSRGGREQYF.